A selection of T cell receptor beta chains follows, all from one sample in a study of blood T cell repertoires in COVID-19. Sequencing was performed with immunoSEQ multiplex PCR; in TCRdb, only in-frame clones are kept and a portion is missing. The table lists about 240,000 clones, roughly 87% of them singletons. Material for sequencing was peripheral blood. All receptors derive from a man aged 55-75 years who had recovered from COVID-19. Each CDR3 is given with its conserved first and last residue. The D gene is left open where the match is weak. The size entry is marked missing in some rows and otherwise reads once, few, many or a size class.

TRBJ1-5,.,TRBV28,15,.,CASSLSSGQYQPQHF,TGTGCCAGCAGTTTATCCTCGGGACAATATCAGCCCCAGCATTTT
TRBJ2-1,TRBD1,TRBV7-6,15,.,CASSLTGTGHNEQFF,TGTGCCAGCAGCTTAACCGGGACAGGCCACAATGAGCAGTTCTTC
TRBJ2-2,.,TRBV6-5,15,.,CASRTGDSGTGELFF,TGTGCCAGCAGAACCGGGGATTCGGGCACCGGGGAGCTGTTTTTT
TRBJ1-5,.,TRBV6-2/TRBV6-3,13,.,CASSTTGNQPQHF,TGTGCCAGCAGTACCACAGGTAATCAGCCCCAGCATTTT
TRBJ1-1,.,TRBV27,14,.,CASSWGGVDTEAFF,TGTGCCAGCAGTTGGGGAGGGGTCGACACTGAAGCTTTCTTT
TRBJ1-2,TRBD1,TRBV5-1,14,.,CASSSTGGQRGYTF,TGCGCCAGCAGCTCTACAGGGGGTCAGAGGGGCTACACCTTC
TRBJ2-1,.,TRBV2,13,.,CASNLDSGGEQFF,TGTGCCAGCAATCTCGACTCCGGGGGTGAGCAGTTCTTC
TRBJ2-3,TRBD2,TRBV5-6,11,.,CASSFRGEQYF,TGTGCCAGCAGCTTCCGGGGGGAGCAGTATTTT
TRBJ2-7,TRBD1,TRBV28,16,once,CASRGRGQGALDEQYF,TGTGCCAGCAGAGGCAGGGGACAGGGGGCTCTCGACGAGCAGTACTTC
TRBJ2-7,.,TRBV3-1/TRBV3-2,16,.,CASSGGGDRPPYEQYF,TGTGCCAGCAGTGGGGGAGGGGACAGGCCTCCCTACGAGCAGTACTTC
TRBJ2-1,TRBD2,TRBV5-1,17,few,CASSFMGLAGVYNEQFF,TGCGCCAGCAGCTTTATGGGACTAGCGGGGGTTTACAATGAGCAGTTCTTC
TRBJ1-3,TRBD1,TRBV15,17,.,CATSPGTGRTTGNTIYF,TGTGCCACCAGCCCTGGGACAGGGAGAACGACTGGAAACACCATATATTTT
TRBJ2-5,.,TRBV6-5,16,.,CASSYNSMGGRETQYF,TGTGCCAGCAGTTACAATTCTATGGGGGGGCGGGAGACCCAGTACTTC
TRBJ1-2,.,TRBV19,14,.,CASTRGTGNYGYTF,TGTGCCAGTACTAGGGGTACAGGGAACTATGGCTACACCTTC
TRBJ1-2,TRBD1,TRBV5-1,16,.,CASSPTGTGGAHGYTF,TGCGCCAGCAGCCCCACCGGGACAGGGGGCGCTCATGGCTACACCTTC
TRBJ2-7,TRBD2,TRBV27,18,.,CASSQTLAGGVFSYEQYF,TGTGCCAGCAGCCAGACACTAGCGGGGGGTGTTTTCTCCTACGAGCAGTACTTC
TRBJ2-1,TRBD2,TRBV27,16,few,CASSLSGGGAYNEQFF,TGTGCCAGCAGTTTATCTGGCGGGGGGGCCTACAATGAGCAGTTCTTC
TRBJ2-7,TRBD1,TRBV27,15,.,CASSPFGTGSYEQYF,TGTGCCAGCAGTCCCTTCGGGACAGGATCCTACGAGCAGTACTTC
TRBJ2-6,.,TRBV7-2,15,.,CASSLLGSRGGVLTF,TGTGCCAGCAGCTTACTCGGGTCGAGGGGGGGCGTCCTGACTTTC
TRBJ1-1,.,TRBV4-1,11,few,CASSHYTEAFF,TGCGCCAGCAGCCACTACACTGAAGCTTTCTTT
TRBJ1-5,TRBD1,TRBV7-9,14,.,CASSRQGSNQPQHF,TGTGCCAGCAGCCGACAGGGTAGCAATCAGCCCCAGCATTTT
TRBJ2-7,.,TRBV6-5,14,.,CASALRGAGNEQYF,TGTGCCAGCGCGTTGCGGGGCGCGGGGAACGAGCAGTACTTC
TRBJ1-2,.,TRBV23-1,16,.,CASSQSGTAGRDGYTF,TGCGCCAGCAGTCAATCGGGTACTGCCGGGCGGGATGGCTACACCTTC
TRBJ2-1,.,TRBV3-1/TRBV3-2,15,.,CASSNQGFIPNEQFF,TGTGCCAGCAGCAATCAGGGGTTCATTCCAAATGAGCAGTTCTTC
TRBJ2-3,.,TRBV7-9,14,.,CASSSTTITDTQYF,TGTGCCAGCAGCTCAACAACGATCACAGATACGCAGTATTTT
TRBJ1-1,.,TRBV30,14,.,CAWTTRAENTEAFF,TGTGCCTGGACTACCAGAGCGGAGAACACTGAAGCTTTCTTT
TRBJ1-5,.,TRBV21-1,14,.,CASSRGQDNQPQHF,TGTGCCAGCAGCAGGGGGCAGGACAATCAGCCCCAGCATTTT
TRBJ2-6,.,TRBV3-1/TRBV3-2,18,.,CASSQDVGRISGANVLTF,TGTGCCAGCAGCCAAGATGTGGGCCGGATCTCTGGGGCCAACGTCCTGACTTTC
TRBJ1-1,.,TRBV6-5,14,.,CASSYGSGGTEAFF,TGTGCCAGCAGTTACGGAAGCGGTGGCACTGAAGCTTTCTTT
TRBJ1-2,TRBD1,TRBV19,15,.,CASTESRTGYYGYTF,TGTGCCAGTACCGAATCCCGGACAGGGTACTATGGCTACACCTTC
TRBJ1-6,.,TRBV5-1,15,few,CASSRERGWGSPLHF,TGCGCCAGCAGCCGGGAAAGGGGGTGGGGTTCACCCCTCCACTTT
TRBJ1-6,.,TRBV30,17,.,CASNRQGQKNYNSPLHF,TGTGCCTCAAACCGACAAGGACAGAAGAACTATAATTCACCCCTCCACTTT
TRBJ2-4,TRBD2,TRBV12-3/TRBV12-4,13,.,CASSPGTRSLQYF,TGTGCCAGCAGCCCCGGGACTAGGTCTCTTCAGTACTTC
TRBJ2-3,.,TRBV10-1,11,.,CASSRGDTQYF,TGCGCCAGCTCAAGAGGAGATACGCAGTATTTT
TRBJ1-6,.,TRBV4-2,14,.,CASSQGQIYSPLHF,TGTGCCAGCAGCCAAGGTCAGATATATTCACCCCTCCACTTT
TRBJ1-2,.,TRBV28,13,.,CASIRRQSYGYTF,TGTGCCAGCATCCGCCGACAGTCCTATGGCTACACCTTC
TRBJ1-2,TRBD1,TRBV3-1/TRBV3-2,15,once,CASSQRGQGVYGYTF,TGTGCCAGCAGCCAAAGGGGGCAGGGGGTCTATGGCTACACCTTC
TRBJ2-7,.,TRBV6-1,14,.,CASSEAGLGGEQYF,TGTGCCAGCAGTGAAGCTGGTCTCGGTGGCGAGCAGTACTTC
TRBJ1-2,TRBD1,TRBV6-5,15,.,CASSSPDRGIYGYTF,TGTGCCAGCAGTTCCCCTGACAGGGGAATCTATGGCTACACCTTC
TRBJ1-2,.,TRBV5-1,12,.,CASSTNSWGYTF,TGCGCCAGCAGCACCAACTCGTGGGGCTACACCTTC
TRBJ2-1,.,TRBV30,13,.,CAWSREGMNEQFF,TGTGCCTGGAGCAGGGAAGGAATGAATGAGCAGTTCTTC
TRBJ2-2,TRBD1,TRBV11-2,17,few,CASSLVGGQGATGELFF,TGTGCCAGCAGCTTAGTAGGGGGACAGGGGGCCACCGGGGAGCTGTTTTTT